The 8 T cell receptor beta chains presented below share a single source sample, sequenced in a study of T cell repertoires in cytomegalovirus infection. TCRdb re-called the reads through MiXCR, storing one row per CDR3 protein. The sample lists fewer than 950,000 distinct CDR3 sequences, around a third occurring once. The antigens for these receptors are not known. Sequenced material: cultured CD8+ T cells from PBMCs, taken from culture after CMV antigen stimulation. The source of these receptors is a human donor in good health (CMV status not recorded). Some clones in this sample may be carry-over from other donors' samples.

The chain uses TRBV6-5 and TRBJ1-2; D is unresolved. Per germline, CDR1 MNHEY and CDR2 SVGAGI. The length of the CDR3 is 15 residues. V shed 1 base and J shed 1 base, with 10 bases lying between them. The chain's CDR3 is CASSYLDGHNYGYTF. The CDR3 DNA sequence: TGTGCCAGCAGTTACTTGGACGGTCATAACTATGGCTACACCTTC.

This clonotype was seen a few times. The chain joins TRBV19 to TRBJ1-5, with a weak D call TRBD1 (5 bases). Germline-derived CDR1 and CDR2 are LNHDA and SQIVND (reference sequence). V was clipped by 2 bases and J by 10 bases, with 12 bases between them. The CDR3 is 13 amino acids. CDR3 sequence (DNA): TGTGCCAGTAGTATATGGGACGACCGACCCCAGCATTTT. This sequence encodes CASSIWDDRPQHF.

V gene TRBV9 combines with J gene TRBJ1-1, with D perhaps TRBD1 (5 bases). The CDR3 consists of 13 residues. V lost 4 bases, J lost 10 bases, and 17 bases lay in between. Germline CDR1 is SGDLS and CDR2 is YYNGEE. CDR3 region: CASSLLRDPTAFF. The CDR3 bases are TGTGCCAGCAGCTTACTCCGGGACCCAACAGCTTTCTTT.

V is TRBV7-9 and J is TRBJ2-1, with TRBD2 matching over 9 bases. The CDR3 has 15 residues. The V gene's germline CDR1 is SEHNR and CDR2 FQNEAQ (reference sequence). The V segment lost 3 bases and the J segment 11 bases; nucleotides outside the gene matches: 11. CDR3 residues: CASSFSGGRIDKQFF. The CDR3 bases are TGTGCCAGCAGCTTCAGCGGGGGGAGAATCGATAAGCAGTTCTTC.

There are a few counts of this clonotype. One end of the junction fails to match germline, which may point to a read error. The V call is TRBV4-1, the J call TRBJ2-1, with a possible D match to TRBD2 (6 bases). Per germline, CDR1 MGHRA and CDR2 YSYEKL. The CDR3 is made up of 12 amino acids. The CDR3 nucleotides are TGCGCCAGCAGCCCCCCGGCTAGCGAGCCGTTCTTC. Translation gives CASSPPASEPFF.

The table lists this clonotype with a few counts. The genes are TRBV29-1 and TRBJ2-5; 9 bases line up with TRBD2. The germline CDR1 and CDR2 sequences are SQVTM and ANQGSEA. The CDR3 totals 11 residues. The ends lost 7 bases at V and 4 bases at J; junction bases unmatched: 1. CDR3 loop: CSGSGRETQYF. CDR3 DNA: TGCAGCGGTAGCGGGAGAGAGACCCAGTACTTC. Full variable domain (rest looked up from reference TRBV29-1 and TRBJ2-5): SAVISQKPSRDICQRGTSLTIQCQVDSQVTMMFWYRQQPGQSLTLIATANQGSEATYESGFVIDKFPISRPNLTFSTLTVSNMSPEDSSIYLCSGSGRETQYFGPGTRLLVL.

This clonotype was detected ten times or more. One junction end disagrees with the germline gene, perhaps due to a read error. This sequence joins TRBV7-8 and TRBJ2-5; D may be TRBD2 (6 bases). Germline V CDR1 and CDR2: SGHVS, FQNEAQ. The CDR3 is 17 residues long. The CDR3 coding sequence is TGTGCCAGCAGCTTAGGATTCGTGACTAGGAGGGAAGAGGCCCAGTACTTC. It is translated as CASSLGFVTRREEAQYF.

The CDR3 protein is CASSSVAGGGNEQFF. CDR3 DNA: TGTGCCAGCAGCTCCGTAGCGGGGGGTGGTAATGAGCAGTTCTTC. The V gene is TRBV7-9, the J gene TRBJ2-1, with 10 positions matching TRBD2. The V gene end was trimmed by 4 bases and the J gene end by 7 bases; junction bases not matched to a gene: 7. Germline V gene data show CDR1 as SEHNR and CDR2 as FQNEAQ (reference sequence). The CDR3 covers 15 residues.